These 25 T cell receptor beta chains were all obtained from the same sample, sequenced in a study of shared clonotypes between healthy human individuals. Assay used: immunoSEQ multiplex PCR; TCRdb lists only in-frame clones, some missing. The table records under 2,000,000 clones, over 85% of them present only once. In the naive CD8 group, cells lacked CD45RO and were positively selected for CCR7, so terminally differentiated effector memory CD45RA+ cells were left out. The sample taken for sequencing was naive CD8+ T cells sorted from blood. The receptors here all came from a man younger than 30 in good health.

The V and J genes are TRBV5-6 and TRBJ2-7; 11 bases match TRBD2. Germline lookup yields CDR1 SGHDT and CDR2 YYEEEE. The trim removed 3 bases at V and 2 bases at J, leaving 16 bases unmatched. CDR3 length: 19 amino acids. CDR3 in amino acids: CASSWGVTSGGPPTYEQYF. Here the CDR3 DNA reads TGTGCCAGCAGCTGGGGGGTCACTAGCGGGGGTCCACCCACCTACGAGCAGTACTTC.

As to this clone: Other DNA sequences of this sample code for an identical CDR3. V usage is TRBV7-8 and J usage is TRBJ2-1; a weak D match, TRBD2 (5 bases). V lost 5 bases and J lost 4, with 12 bases in between. The CDR3 is made up of 14 amino acids. Germline-derived CDR1 and CDR2 are SGHVS and FQNEAQ. The CDR3 here is CASSLSGAYNEQFF. In DNA form, the CDR3 reads TGTGCCAGCAGCCTAAGCGGAGCGTACAATGAGCAGTTCTTC.

This clone was detected once. The chain uses TRBV14 and TRBJ1-1, with TRBD1 as a possible D gene (5 bases). The CDR3 is 13 residues long. V lost 8 bases to trimming and J lost 2 bases, with 12 bases between them. CDR1 SGHDN and CDR2 FVKESK come from the germline V gene. CDR3 sequence: CASGPRGNTEAFF. The CDR3 DNA reads TGTGCCAGCGGGCCAAGGGGAAACACTGAAGCTTTCTTT.

Here the CDR3 reads CASSEALQTEGANVLTF. The DNA of the CDR3 is TGCGCCAGCAGTGAGGCGCTCCAAACGGAAGGGGCCAACGTCCTGACTTTC. The chain combines TRBV10-2 with TRBJ2-6, with D unresolved. The V and J ends lost 2 bases and 4 bases respectively, with 15 bases between them. The germline gives CDR1 WSHSY, CDR2 SAAADI. This CDR3 has 17 amino acids.

V gene TRBV6-1 combines with J gene TRBJ1-2, with D hard to call. CDR3 size: 13 residues. Trimming took off 3 bases at V and 2 bases at J, with 7 bases between the two ends. Germline values: CDR1 MNHNS, CDR2 SASEGT. The CDR3: CASSDPGNYGYTF. The CDR3 nucleotides are TGTGCCAGCAGTGACCCGGGCAACTATGGCTACACCTTC.

The chain couples TRBV4-3 to TRBJ2-7; 11 bases fit TRBD2. This CDR3 region has 17 residues. Trimming cost V 1 base and J 1 base; bases outside gene matches: 6. Germline V gene sequence: CDR1 LGHNA, CDR2 YSLEER. DNA for the CDR3: TGCGCCAGCAGCCAAGCGGCTAGCGGGAGGACGTCCTACGAGCAGTACTTC. It yields the protein CASSQAASGRTSYEQYF.

The chain combines TRBV29-1 with TRBJ2-3, with D possibly matching TRBD2 (6 bases). CDR1 and CDR2 (germline): SQVTM, ANQGSEA. This CDR3 region has 14 residues. V lost 4 bases and J lost 6, with 17 bases in between. CDR3 protein: CSVGDSRKVDTQYF. The CDR3 DNA follows: TGCAGCGTTGGGGACTCCCGTAAGGTGGATACGCAGTATTTT.

The chain combines TRBV9 with TRBJ2-2; D not resolved. The V and J ends lost 0 bases and 5 bases respectively, with 5 bases between them. Looked up from germline, CDR1 is SGDLS and CDR2 is YYNGEE. The CDR3 totals 13 residues. For the CDR3, the DNA is TGTGCCAGCAGCGTAGGGCGTACCGGGGAGCTGTTTTTT. Protein sequence: CASSVGRTGELFF.

The chain has TRBV6-4 and TRBJ1-1; unclear D gene. Trimming took 6 bases from V and 7 from J, leaving 6 bases between them. The CDR3 loop spans 10 amino acids. Germline V gives CDR1 MRHNA, CDR2 SNTAGT. CDR3 nucleotides: TGTGCCAGCAGGTTGGGTGAAGCTTTCTTT. This codes for CASRLGEAFF.

About this clone itself: The identical CDR3 is also encoded by other nucleotide sequences in the sample. The CDR3 protein is CASSLGLAYEQYF. DNA of the CDR3: TGTGCCAGCAGTTTGGGACTTGCCTACGAGCAGTACTTC. This rearrangement joins TRBV27 to TRBJ2-7; a possible D gene is TRBD2 (6 bases). The CDR3 runs to 13 residues. Deletions cut 3 bases from V and 2 bases from J, with 8 bases between. CDR1 is MNHEY, CDR2 SMNVEV, per germline (reference sequence).

The chain uses TRBV2 and TRBJ1-1; D not resolved. This CDR3 comprises 12 residues. Germline loops: CDR1 SNHLY, CDR2 FYNNEI. The ends were cut back, 8 bases at V and 5 bases at J, with 12 bases in the middle. The CDR3 coding sequence is TGTGCCAGCCAGGAGGGCGGGACTGAAGCTTTCTTT. It translates to CASQEGGTEAFF.

The CDR3: CASMQGPRHYEQYF. For the CDR3, the DNA is TGCGCCAGCATGCAGGGACCTAGACACTACGAGCAGTACTTC. The chain employs TRBV5-1 and TRBJ2-7; D is possibly TRBD1 or TRBD2 (5 bases each). CDR3 length equals 14 residues. Trimming took 6 bases from V and 3 from J, leaving 16 bases between them. Germline V lookup: CDR1 SGHRS, CDR2 YFSETQ.

V gene TRBV5-6 combines with J gene TRBJ1-3; 8 nucleotides agree with TRBD1. V lost 4 bases, J lost 0 bases, and 12 bases stayed unmatched. The CDR3 is made up of 18 amino acids. CDR1 is SGHDT, CDR2 YYEEEE, per germline. For the CDR3, the DNA is TGTGCCAGCAGCCCATTCACAGGGGGATATTACTCTGGAAACACCATATATTTT. Protein sequence: CASSPFTGGYYSGNTIYF.

Details on this clone: The same CDR3 is also encoded by other DNA sequences in this sample. This sequence joins TRBV27 and TRBJ2-7; TRBD1 matches at 7 bases. CDR3 size: 13 residues. Trimming cost V 3 bases and J 2 bases; bases outside gene matches: 1. CDR1 and CDR2 (germline): MNHEY, SMNVEV (reference sequence). The CDR3 DNA sequence: TGTGCCAGCAGTTTGAGGGGGCCCTACGAGCAGTACTTC. Amino acids: CASSLRGPYEQYF.

The chain has TRBV11-2 and TRBJ2-1, with D hard to call. The CDR3 runs to 15 residues. V shed 4 bases and J shed 0 bases, with 10 bases lying between them. Germline V gene lookup returns CDR1 SGHAT and CDR2 FQNNGV. The chain's CDR3 is CASSSDSSSYNEQFF. The CDR3, as DNA: TGTGCCAGCAGCTCCGACTCCAGCTCCTACAATGAGCAGTTCTTC. Looking up the rest from reference TRBV11-2 and TRBJ2-1 gives the full variable domain: EAGVAQSPRYKIIEKRQSVAFWCNPISGHATLYWYQQILGQGPKLLIQFQNNGVVDDSQLPKDRFSAERLKGVDSTLKIQPAKLEDSAVYLCASSSDSSSYNEQFFGPGTRLTVL.

J is TRBJ2-7 and V is TRBV7-2; D is unresolved. Trimming took 3 bases from V and 0 from J, leaving 9 bases between them. The CDR3 is made up of 14 amino acids. Germline-derived CDR1 and CDR2 are SGHTA and FQGNSA. The DNA for the CDR3 is TGTGCCAGCAGCTTGGATGACGGCTCCTACGAGCAGTACTTC. It encodes CASSLDDGSYEQYF.

This clone was picked up a small number of times. This sequence joins TRBV29-1 and TRBJ1-1, with TRBD1 as a possible D gene (5 bases). CDR3 size: 12 residues. Germline CDR1 is SQVTM and CDR2 is ANQGSEA. Trimming removed 6 bases at V and 7 bases at J, with 15 bases between. The DNA of the CDR3 is TGCAGCGTCGGAGTTCAGGGTGTTGAAGCTTTCTTT. Its protein product is CSVGVQGVEAFF.

The CDR3 protein is CASSEGNYEQYF. The CDR3, as DNA: TGCGCCAGCAGTGAAGGGAACTACGAGCAGTACTTC. V is TRBV10-2 and J is TRBJ2-7; D remains unclear. Germline V lookup: CDR1 WSHSY, CDR2 SAAADI. Between the trimmed V and J ends, which lost 3 bases and 3 bases, there was a span of 6 bases. The CDR3 is made up of 12 amino acids.

The rearrangement uses TRBV7-9 and TRBJ2-7; 11 bases map to TRBD2. The CDR3 spans 15 residues. Per germline, CDR1 SEHNR and CDR2 FQNEAQ (reference sequence). The V and J ends lost 5 bases and 3 bases, in that order; junction bases with no gene match: 6. The CDR3 region has the DNA TGTGCCAGCAGCCGGACTAGCGGGCCATTCTACGAGCAGTACTTC. This translates into CASSRTSGPFYEQYF.

The rearrangement links TRBV4-1 to TRBJ1-5; no reliable D call. With 1 base removed from V and 0 bases from J, the gap between germline ends came to 7 bases. This CDR3 is built from 15 residues. Germline V gene sequence: CDR1 MGHRA, CDR2 YSYEKL. The CDR3 DNA sequence: TGCGCCAGCAGCCAAGGGTTCATTAGCAATCAGCCCCAGCATTTT. Translation gives CASSQGFISNQPQHF.

The chain is built from TRBV7-3 and TRBJ2-3, with TRBD2 identical over 9 bases. Germline V gene sequence: CDR1 SGHTA, CDR2 FQGTGA. This CDR3 is built from 16 residues. After removal of 0 bases from V and 1 base from J, the junction contained 2 bases not matched to a gene. CDR3 in DNA: TGTGCCAGCAGCTTAACTTTAGCGGGGGGCACAGATACGCAGTATTTT. The encoded protein is CASSLTLAGGTDTQYF.

This clone was recorded once. The sample contains more than one DNA sequence encoding this CDR3. The J gene is TRBJ2-7, the V gene TRBV18; D not resolved. Looked up from germline, CDR1 is KGHSH and CDR2 is LQKENI. Trimming pared 2 bases from V and 3 bases from J, leaving 11 bases between. This CDR3 spans 14 amino acids. CDR3 sequence reads: CASSPGDRGYEQYF. The CDR3 DNA is TGTGCCAGCTCACCAGGGGATCGCGGCTACGAGCAGTACTTC.

This chain uses TRBV4-1 with TRBJ1-4; 7 bases are shared with TRBD1. The J segment lost 4 bases and the V segment lost 0 bases, leaving 2 bases of the junction unmatched. The CDR3 is made up of 15 amino acids. Germline-derived CDR1 and CDR2 are MGHRA and YSYEKL. The CDR3 DNA is TGCGCCAGCAGCCAAGAACAGGGGAATAATGAAAAACTGTTTTTT. Encoded protein: CASSQEQGNNEKLFF.

In the case of this clone: Different DNA sequences within this sample yield the same CDR3. The chain carries TRBV5-6 and TRBJ1-2; 10 bases fit TRBD1. Germline assignment: CDR1 SGHDT and CDR2 YYEEEE. This CDR3 contains 14 residues. V lost 2 bases and J lost 5; bases outside the gene matches: 3. This CDR3 is CASSFGTGVYGYTF. In DNA form, the CDR3 reads TGTGCCAGCAGCTTTGGGACAGGGGTTTATGGCTACACCTTC.

The J gene is TRBJ2-6, the V gene TRBV5-6; possibly TRBD1 for D (6 bases). The CDR3 consists of 17 residues. Trimming removed 4 bases at V and 2 bases at J, with 16 bases between. The germline V gene has CDR1 SGHDT and CDR2 YYEEEE. The CDR3, as DNA: TGTGCCAGCAGCCCCCGGACAGACTCTGCTGGGGCCAACGTCCTGACTTTC. Protein product: CASSPRTDSAGANVLTF.